This T cell receptor (beta chain) comes out of a study of T cell changes during pregnancy in multiple sclerosis. This table comes from immunoSEQ multiplex PCR, and its TCRdb copy is limited to in-frame clones, with some not included. Among 60,000 to 70,000 clones listed, 90% to 95% were seen once. With 4 bases clipped from V and 9 bases from J, the junction kept 6 bases outside the gene matches. Germline CDR1 and CDR2: KGHSH and LQKENI. The CDR3 loop spans 13 amino acids. Sample: peripheral blood, taken in the second trimester of pregnancy. This chain joins TRBV18 and TRBJ2-1; 7 bases are shared with TRBD1. This clonotype was obtained from a female donor with multiple sclerosis, enrolled in a pregnancy study. CDR3 sequence reads: CASSRGGSGEQFF. The CDR3 bases are TGTGCCAGCTCACGAGGGGGCAGCGGTGAGCAGTTCTTC.